The entry that follows covers one T cell receptor beta chain sequence. The treatment is: oral pan-JAK inhibitor, 5-10 mg twice daily. This sample was taken from a study of CD8+ T cells in alopecia areata. Extracted RNA was reverse transcribed into cDNA, the sequencing template. Produced via immunoSEQ multiplex PCR; TCRdb's table is partial and in-frame only. The sample contains about 280,000 clones, about three fifths of which appear only once. The CDR3 loop spans 15 amino acids. CDR1 and CDR2 from the germline V gene are SGHTA and FQGNSA. Trimming took 1 base from V and 4 from J, leaving 13 bases between them.

The gene calls are TRBV7-2 and TRBJ2-5, with D perhaps TRBD2 (6 bases). The sample in question was CD4+ T cells sorted from blood, obtained at week 24, from a patient treated with tofacitinib. The TCR sequence derives from a human donor with alopecia areata. CDR3 in amino acids: CASSLGGESGETQYF. The CDR3 DNA is TGTGCCAGCAGCTTAGGGGGGGAGTCTGGAGAGACCCAGTACTTC.